These 23 T cell receptor beta chains share one sample of origin, sequenced in a study of shared clonotypes between healthy human individuals. Produced via immunoSEQ multiplex PCR; TCRdb's table is partial and in-frame only. The table includes 2 million to 2.5 million clones, under 97% detected once. The sequencing sample was made of naive CD4+ T cells sorted from blood. Subset meaning: CD45RA+ positively selected. The receptors shown here come from a man aged 18 to 35 in good health.

V usage is TRBV10-3 and J usage is TRBJ1-1; D is undetermined. Trimming took off 3 bases at V and 2 bases at J, with 10 bases between the two ends. Per germline, CDR1 ENHRY and CDR2 SYGVKD. CDR3 length equals 14 residues. The CDR3 nucleotides are TGTGCCATCAGTGAACTTATGGGTAACACTGAAGCTTTCTTT. It specifies CAISELMGNTEAFF.

CDR3 sequence reads: CASSELGGPEAFF. CDR3 nucleotides: TGTGCCAGCAGTGAATTAGGGGGGCCTGAAGCTTTCTTT. The chain has TRBV2 and TRBJ1-1, with D maybe TRBD1 (6 bases). Germline V lookup: CDR1 SNHLY, CDR2 FYNNEI. V lost 2 bases and J lost 6, with 10 bases in between. The CDR3 extends over 13 amino acids.

The chain uses TRBV4-3 and TRBJ2-5; 12 nucleotides line up with TRBD2. Germline CDR1 reads LGHNA; CDR2 reads YSLEER. The CDR3 is made up of 20 amino acids. V was pared by 0 bases and J by 7 bases, with 18 bases of the junction left unmatched. The CDR3 DNA reads as TGCGCCAGCAGCCAAGATAGCCAGGGCCGTACTAGCGGGAGGCCAGGGACCCAGTACTTC. Protein: CASSQDSQGRTSGRPGTQYF.

J is TRBJ1-2 and V is TRBV6-1, with 7 bases fitting TRBD1. Germline V CDR1 and CDR2: MNHNS, SASEGT. This CDR3 contains 15 residues. The V and J ends lost 1 base and 1 base, in that order; junction bases with no gene match: 3. The CDR3 reads CASSEGSGGNYGYTF. The CDR3 region has the DNA TGTGCCAGCAGTGAAGGGTCAGGGGGTAACTATGGCTACACCTTC.

This clone was seen just once. V is TRBV30 and J is TRBJ2-1; TRBD2 aligns across 10 bases. V lost 1 base, J lost 14 bases, and 2 bases stayed unmatched. The CDR3 is 11 amino acids. Germline values: CDR1 GTSNPN, CDR2 SVGIG (reference sequence). CDR3 DNA: TGTGCCTGGAGTGCCCTAGCGGGGGAGTTCTTC. Its protein is CAWSALAGEFF.

The chain carries TRBV27 and TRBJ1-6; no clear D gene. Between the trimmed V and J ends, which lost 5 bases and 0 bases, there was a span of 17 bases. Germline V gives CDR1 MNHEY, CDR2 SMNVEV (reference sequence). This CDR3 spans 18 amino acids. The CDR3 DNA reads as TGTGCCAGCAGTCCACCAAGGGCGGGGTTCTCCTATAATTCACCCCTCCACTTT. Its translation: CASSPPRAGFSYNSPLHF.

The V call is TRBV30, the J call TRBJ2-1; D call uncertain. There are 13 residues in the CDR3. Trimming left V 5 bases short and J 0 bases short, with 8 bases between. The germline V gene has CDR1 GTSNPN and CDR2 SVGIG (reference sequence). The CDR3 is CAWLRSSYNEQFF. The CDR3 bases are TGTGCCTGGCTCCGAAGCTCCTACAATGAGCAGTTCTTC.

In the case of this clone: Other DNA variants within this sample encode the same CDR3. This sequence joins TRBV18 and TRBJ1-2, with 10 nucleotides matching TRBD1. The germline V gene encodes CDR1 KGHSH and CDR2 LQKENI. The CDR3 has 15 amino acids. The ends lost 2 bases at V and 3 bases at J; junction bases unmatched: 3. CDR3 protein: CASSPRQGADYGYTF. CDR3 coding DNA: TGTGCCAGCTCACCAAGACAGGGGGCGGACTATGGCTACACCTTC. The full variable domain, its missing parts supplied by reference TRBV18 and TRBJ1-2, is NAGVMQNPRHLVRRRGQEARLRCSPMKGHSHVYWYRQLPEEGLKFMVYLQKENIIDESGMPKERFSAEFPKEGPSILRIQQVVRGDSAAYFCASSPRQGADYGYTFGSGTRLTVV.

V and J are TRBV11-3 and TRBJ2-1; 10 bases agree with TRBD2. CDR3 length: 17 residues. With V trimmed by 5 bases and J by 10 bases, 17 bases remained unmatched. The germline gives CDR1 SGHNT, CDR2 YENEEA. DNA of the CDR3: TGTGCCAGCAGCCCCAACCCGCTAGCGGGGGCCCTGGGGGAGCAGTTCTTC. Translation gives CASSPNPLAGALGEQFF. Full variable domain (missing parts from reference TRBV11-3 and TRBJ2-1): EAGVVQSPRYKIIEKKQPVAFWCNPISGHNTLYWYLQNLGQGPELLIRYENEEAVDDSQLPKDRFSAERLKGVDSTLKIQPAELGDSAVYLCASSPNPLAGALGEQFFGPGTRLTVL.

The chain links TRBV6-5 to TRBJ1-1; 10 bases are a match to TRBD1. This CDR3 is 15 amino acids long. J lost 4 bases, V lost 2 bases, and 4 bases had no gene match. In germline, CDR1 is MNHEY, CDR2 SVGAGI. DNA of the CDR3: TGTGCCAGCAGTTACGGGACAGGGGTGCGCACTGAAGCTTTCTTT. Its translation: CASSYGTGVRTEAFF.

This chain joins TRBV7-8 and TRBJ2-7, with D possibly TRBD1 on 5 matching bases. The CDR3 spans 15 residues. V was shortened by 1 base and J by 6 bases, with 16 bases between the two germline ends. CDR1 is SGHVS, CDR2 FQNEAQ, per germline. The CDR3, as DNA: TGTGCCAGCAGCTTAGGGGCAAGGACACTGCGCGAGCAGTACTTC. Amino acid sequence: CASSLGARTLREQYF.

The V and J genes are TRBV5-1 and TRBJ2-4, with TRBD2 as a possible D gene (6 bases). Germline CDR1 reads SGHRS; CDR2 reads YFSETQ. V gave up 0 bases and J gave up 7 bases, with 14 bases separating them. This CDR3 comprises 15 residues. As DNA, the CDR3 is TGCGCCAGCAGCTTGGAGTCGGGAGAAGGGAACATTCAGTACTTC. Translated: CASSLESGEGNIQYF.

The gene calls are TRBV27 and TRBJ1-2; a weak D match, TRBD1 (6 bases). CDR3 length: 15 amino acids. With 3 bases removed from V and 0 bases from J, the gap between germline ends came to 11 bases. The germline V gene has CDR1 MNHEY and CDR2 SMNVEV (reference sequence). The chain's CDR3 is CASSFEGGSNYGYTF. CDR3 in DNA: TGTGCCAGCAGTTTCGAGGGGGGATCTAACTATGGCTACACCTTC.

The chain links TRBV19 to TRBJ1-1, with a tentative D call TRBD1 (5 bases). Germline CDR1 reads LNHDA; CDR2 reads SQIVND (reference sequence). This CDR3 has 14 residues. V was clipped by 8 bases and J by 6 bases, with 19 bases between them. CDR3 sequence: CASRGEERGPEAFF. The CDR3 bases are TGTGCCAGTCGGGGTGAGGAACGGGGCCCTGAAGCTTTCTTT.

V and J are TRBV6-4 and TRBJ2-7, with 10 bases fitting TRBD1. V lost 6 bases and J lost 1; bases outside the gene matches: 9. The CDR3 is 16 amino acids. Germline V gives CDR1 MRHNA, CDR2 SNTAGT. For the CDR3, the DNA is TGTGCCAGCAGACACCCGCCGGGACAGGGGTCCTACGAGCAGTACTTC. This gives the protein CASRHPPGQGSYEQYF.

The V call is TRBV19, the J call TRBJ1-4; D may be TRBD1 (5 bases). The V end lost 5 bases, the J end lost 5 bases, and 15 bases lay between the germline ends. The germline V gene has CDR1 LNHDA and CDR2 SQIVND (reference sequence). The CDR3 sequence is 15 residues long. CDR3 in DNA: TGTGCCAGTAGTCCCCGGCCGGGGGGGAATGAAAAACTGTTTTTT. Residues: CASSPRPGGNEKLFF.

The genes are TRBV11-2 and TRBJ1-4; 9 bases line up with TRBD1. This CDR3 is built from 17 residues. V dropped 1 base and J dropped 8; count of bases not matched to a gene: 11. Germline-derived CDR1 and CDR2 are SGHAT and FQNNGV. In DNA form, the CDR3 reads TGTGCCAGCAGCTTAGGGGGACAGGGCATCCTGAGCGAAAAACTGTTTTTT. It yields the protein CASSLGGQGILSEKLFF.

The rearrangement links TRBV19 to TRBJ1-3, with 12 bases matching TRBD1. CDR3 length: 15 residues. CDR1 is LNHDA, CDR2 SQIVND, per germline (reference sequence). J was trimmed by 3 bases and V by 6 bases; bases with no gene match: 3. Here the CDR3 reads CASSGTGGFGNTIYF. The CDR3 DNA sequence: TGTGCCAGTAGCGGGACAGGGGGCTTTGGAAACACCATATATTTT.

Regarding this clone: The identical CDR3 is also encoded by other nucleotide sequences in the sample. V gene TRBV7-3 combines with J gene TRBJ2-3; 10 bases fit TRBD1. Germline loops: CDR1 SGHTA, CDR2 FQGTGA. V shed 4 bases, J shed 4 bases, and the junction held 5 bases outside the gene matches. This CDR3 has 15 amino acids. As DNA, the CDR3 is TGTGCCAGCAGCTCAGGACAGGGGGTATCAGATACGCAGTATTTT. Amino acids: CASSSGQGVSDTQYF.

The gene calls are TRBV11-2 and TRBJ2-5, with D possibly matching TRBD1 (6 bases). Germline V lookup: CDR1 SGHAT, CDR2 FQNNGV. V lost 3 bases and J lost 5, with 16 bases in between. This CDR3 is 15 amino acids long. The CDR3 coding sequence is TGTGCCAGCAGCTTGGAGGCAGGGGAATGGGAGACCCAGTACTTC. It is translated as CASSLEAGEWETQYF.

This chain uses TRBV5-6 with TRBJ2-1; a possible D gene is TRBD1 (6 bases). V lost 5 bases and J 2 bases, leaving 17 bases between the germline ends. The CDR3 loop spans 16 amino acids. In germline, CDR1 is SGHDT, CDR2 YYEEEE. The CDR3 DNA reads as TGTGCCAGCAGGTCGATGGGGGCCTCCACCTACAATGAGCAGTTCTTC. This sequence encodes CASRSMGASTYNEQFF.

This rearrangement joins TRBV5-4 to TRBJ2-1; either TRBD1 or TRBD2 may supply D (5 bases each). In germline, CDR1 is SGHNT, CDR2 YYREEE (reference sequence). Trimming removed 0 bases from V and 0 bases from J, with 10 bases in between. This CDR3 is built from 16 residues. This chain's CDR3 is CASSLAMGTSYNEQFF. The CDR3 nucleotides are TGTGCCAGCAGCTTGGCGATGGGGACCTCCTACAATGAGCAGTTCTTC. Full variable domain (rest looked up from reference TRBV5-4 and TRBJ2-1): ETGVTQSPTHLIKTRGQQVTLRCSSQSGHNTVSWYQQALGQGPQFIFQYYREEENGRGNFPPRFSGLQFPNYSSELNVNALELDDSALYLCASSLAMGTSYNEQFFGPGTRLTVL.

This chain uses TRBV9 with TRBJ1-4; D is unresolved. The V end was cut by 3 bases, the J end by 3 bases, with 12 bases between. The CDR3 is 15 residues long. Germline V CDR1 and CDR2: SGDLS, YYNGEE. The CDR3 protein is CASSAALRANEKLFF. The CDR3 DNA reads TGTGCCAGCAGCGCCGCCCTGAGGGCTAATGAAAAACTGTTTTTT.